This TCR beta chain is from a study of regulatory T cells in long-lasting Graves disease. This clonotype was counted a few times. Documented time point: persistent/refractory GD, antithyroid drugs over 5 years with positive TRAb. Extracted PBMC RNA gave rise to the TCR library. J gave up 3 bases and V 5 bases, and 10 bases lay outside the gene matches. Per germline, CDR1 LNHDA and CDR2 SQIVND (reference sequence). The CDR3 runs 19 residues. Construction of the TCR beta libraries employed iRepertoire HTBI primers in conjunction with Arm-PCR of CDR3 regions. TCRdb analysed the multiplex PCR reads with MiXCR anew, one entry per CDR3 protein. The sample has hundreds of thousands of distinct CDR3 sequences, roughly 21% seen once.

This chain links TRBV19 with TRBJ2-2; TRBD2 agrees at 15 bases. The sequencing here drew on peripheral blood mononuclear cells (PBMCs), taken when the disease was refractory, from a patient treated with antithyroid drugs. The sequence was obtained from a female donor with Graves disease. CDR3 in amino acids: CASSPAGLAGGGYTGELFF. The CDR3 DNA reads TGTGCCAGTAGTCCGGCGGGACTAGCGGGAGGCGGGTACACCGGGGAGCTGTTTTTT.